The 10 T cell receptor beta chains listed next were all sequenced from one sample in a study of blood T cells in healthy people across ages. Primed by a sample-barcoded 5' primer and a J-beta primer mix, a second PCR proceeded for about 6 to 11 cycles. A single record per CDR3 protein comes from TCRdb applying MiXCR to the 5' RACE reads. The data contain about 630,000 distinct CDR3 sequences, roughly 21% of them singletons. Sequencing was done on a sample of blood. These receptors all come from a man aged 65-85 years in good health.

The chain links TRBV21-1 to TRBJ2-3; TRBD2, the D gene given by the table, was not confirmed from the DNA. TRBV21-1 is a known pseudogene. The CDR3 extends over 16 amino acids. The DNA of the CDR3 is TGTGCCAGCAGCAAAGTTCCTAGCGGGAGCACAGATACGCAGTATTTT. It codes for CASSKVPSGSTDTQYF.

The J gene is TRBJ2-7, the V gene TRBV7-7; perhaps TRBD2 as D (5 bases). Per the germline V gene, CDR1 is SSHAT and CDR2 is FNYEAQ (reference sequence). CDR3 length equals 12 residues. Here the CDR3 reads CADVVRADEQYF. CDR3 bases: TGTGCTGACGTGGTGCGGGCGGATGAGCAGTACTTC.

This clonotype has only a few counts. The chain has TRBV11-3 and TRBJ2-1; D unresolved. The V gene lost 0 bases and the J gene lost 9 bases, with 15 bases spanning the gap. The CDR3 is 15 residues long. Germline lookup yields CDR1 SGHNT and CDR2 YENEEA. CDR3 DNA sequence: TGTGCCAGCAGCTTAGATCGAGAGAGGTGCTTTGAGCAGTTCTTC. Encoded protein: CASSLDRERCFEQFF.

The sample holds a few counts of this clonotype. The V call is TRBV7-8, the J call TRBJ2-1, with TRBD2 identical over 14 bases. Germline loops: CDR1 SGHVS, CDR2 FQNEAQ. The CDR3 covers 18 residues. The ends lost 5 bases at V and 4 bases at J; junction bases unmatched: 10. The CDR3 loop reads CASSPAGTSGRSYNEQFF. As DNA, the CDR3 is TGTGCCAGCAGCCCTGCCGGGACTAGCGGGAGATCGTACAATGAGCAGTTCTTC.

V is TRBV12-3 or TRBV12-4 and J is TRBJ2-3; possibly TRBD1 for D (5 bases). There are 15 residues in the CDR3. V was cut by 3 bases and J by 6 bases, with 16 bases left in between. The CDR3: CASSFKGLGADTQYF. CDR3 sequence (DNA): TGTGCCAGCAGTTTTAAGGGGCTAGGTGCCGATACGCAGTATTTT.

The table lists this clonotype with a few counts. The chain uses TRBV6-5 and TRBJ2-7, with D possibly called TRBD1 or TRBD2 (5 bases each). Germline CDR1 and CDR2: MNHEY and SVGAGI. V was cut by 5 bases and J by 3 bases, with 14 bases left in between. This CDR3 is built from 14 residues. The CDR3, as DNA: TGTGCCAGCAGTGGCCGGGACCGTTACTACGAGCAGTACTTC. Encoded protein: CASSGRDRYYEQYF.

There are a few counts of this clonotype. This chain links TRBV5-1 with TRBJ1-1; possible D gene TRBD1, 6 bases. Germline-derived CDR1 and CDR2 are SGHRS and YFSETQ. CDR3 size: 15 residues. Trimming cost V 0 bases and J 1 base, with 10 bases left between them. The CDR3 protein is CASSLVGRGNTEAFF. The CDR3 DNA reads TGCGCCAGCAGCTTGGTAGGCAGGGGGAACACTGAAGCTTTCTTT.

This clonotype has just a few counts. CDR3 in amino acids: CASSLVAMNTEAFF. The CDR3 region has the DNA TGTGCCAGCAGTTTAGTTGCTATGAACACTGAAGCTTTCTTT. The rearrangement links TRBV28 to TRBJ1-1; no firm D call. The V and J ends lost 2 bases and 0 bases respectively, with 7 bases between them. There are 14 residues in the CDR3. CDR1 MDHEN and CDR2 SYDVKM come from the germline V gene.

This clonotype was recorded at least ten times. The genes are TRBV6-6 and TRBJ2-7, with 7 bases identical to TRBD2. This CDR3 has 15 amino acids. Per germline, CDR1 MNHNY and CDR2 SVGAGI (reference sequence). Trimming took 0 bases from V and 9 from J; bases not matched to a gene: 11. The CDR3 coding sequence is TGTGCCAGCAGTTACTCATTTAGTGGATCGGGAGGGCAGTACTTC. Translation gives CASSYSFSGSGGQYF.

The chain links TRBV12-3 or TRBV12-4 to TRBJ2-5; 7 bases map to TRBD1. After removal of 10 bases from V and 1 base from J, the junction contained 9 bases not matched to a gene. This CDR3 comprises 14 residues. CDR3 region: CATSQGKGQETQYF. DNA of the CDR3: TGTGCCACCTCACAGGGGAAGGGCCAAGAGACCCAGTACTTC.